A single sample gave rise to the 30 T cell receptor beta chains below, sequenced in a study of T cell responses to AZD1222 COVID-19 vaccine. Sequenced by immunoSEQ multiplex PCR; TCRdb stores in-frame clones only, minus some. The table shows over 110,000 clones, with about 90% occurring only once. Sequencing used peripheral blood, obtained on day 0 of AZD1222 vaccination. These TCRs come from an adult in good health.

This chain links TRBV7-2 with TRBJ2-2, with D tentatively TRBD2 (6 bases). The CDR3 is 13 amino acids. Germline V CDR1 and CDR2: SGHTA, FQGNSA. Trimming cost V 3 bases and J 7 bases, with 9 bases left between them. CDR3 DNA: TGTGCCAGCAGCTTTAGCGGTATCGGGGAGCTGTTTTTT. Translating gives CASSFSGIGELFF.

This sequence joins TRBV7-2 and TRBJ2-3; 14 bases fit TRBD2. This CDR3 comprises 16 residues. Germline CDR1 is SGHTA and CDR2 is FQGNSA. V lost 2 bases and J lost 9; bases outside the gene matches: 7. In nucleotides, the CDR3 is TGTGCCAGCAGCTTATTCGGGACTAGCGGGAGTGTCACGCAGTATTTT. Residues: CASSLFGTSGSVTQYF. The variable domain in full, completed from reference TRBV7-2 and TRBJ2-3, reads GAGVSQSPSNKVTEKGKDVELRCDPISGHTALYWYRQSLGQGLEFLIYFQGNSAPDKSGLPSDRFSAERTGGSVSTLTIQRTQQEDSAVYLCASSLFGTSGSVTQYFGPGTRLTVL.

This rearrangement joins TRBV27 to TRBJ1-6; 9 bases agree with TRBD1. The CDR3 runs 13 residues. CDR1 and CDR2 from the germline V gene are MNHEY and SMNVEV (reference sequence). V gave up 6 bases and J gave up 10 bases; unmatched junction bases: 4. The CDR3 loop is CASRRDRDSPLHF. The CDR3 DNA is TGTGCCAGCAGGAGGGACAGGGACTCACCCCTCCACTTT.

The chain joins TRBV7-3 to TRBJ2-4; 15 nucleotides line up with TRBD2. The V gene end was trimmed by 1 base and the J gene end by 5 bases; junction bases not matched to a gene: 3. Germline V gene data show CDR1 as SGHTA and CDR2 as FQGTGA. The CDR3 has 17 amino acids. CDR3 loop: CASSLKGLAGGQNIQYF. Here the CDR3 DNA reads TGTGCCAGCAGCTTAAAGGGACTAGCGGGAGGACAAAACATTCAGTACTTC.

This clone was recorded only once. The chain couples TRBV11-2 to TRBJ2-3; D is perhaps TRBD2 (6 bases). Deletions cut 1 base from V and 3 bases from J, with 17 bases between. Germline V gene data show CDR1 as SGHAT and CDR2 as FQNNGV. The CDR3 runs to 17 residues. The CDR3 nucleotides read TGTGCCAGCAGCTTAGGGGGCAGCGGGCGGAGGACAGATACGCAGTATTTT. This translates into CASSLGGSGRRTDTQYF.

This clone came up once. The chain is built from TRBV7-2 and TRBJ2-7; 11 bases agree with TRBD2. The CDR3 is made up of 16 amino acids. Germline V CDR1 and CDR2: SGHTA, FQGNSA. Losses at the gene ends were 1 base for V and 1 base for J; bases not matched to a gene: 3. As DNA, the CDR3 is TGTGCCAGCAGCTTAGGGGCTAGCGGGGGGTCCTACGAGCAGTACTTC. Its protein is CASSLGASGGSYEQYF. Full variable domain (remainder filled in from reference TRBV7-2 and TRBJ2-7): GAGVSQSPSNKVTEKGKDVELRCDPISGHTALYWYRQSLGQGLEFLIYFQGNSAPDKSGLPSDRFSAERTGGSVSTLTIQRTQQEDSAVYLCASSLGASGGSYEQYFGPGTRLTVT.

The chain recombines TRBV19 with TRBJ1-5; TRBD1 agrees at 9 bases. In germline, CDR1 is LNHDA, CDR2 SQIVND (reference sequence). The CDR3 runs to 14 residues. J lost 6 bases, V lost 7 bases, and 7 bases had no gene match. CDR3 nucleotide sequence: TGTGCCAGTACGGGACAGGGAAGAGGTCAGCCCCAGCATTTT. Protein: CASTGQGRGQPQHF.

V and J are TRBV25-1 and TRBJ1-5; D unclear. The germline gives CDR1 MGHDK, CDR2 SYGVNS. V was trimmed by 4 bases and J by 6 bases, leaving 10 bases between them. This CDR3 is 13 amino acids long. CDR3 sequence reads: CASSGQPGQPQHF. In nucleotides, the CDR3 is TGTGCCAGCAGTGGGCAGCCCGGTCAGCCCCAGCATTTT. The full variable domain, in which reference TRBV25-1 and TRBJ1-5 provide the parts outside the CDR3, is EADIYQTPRYLVIGTGKKITLECSQTMGHDKMYWYQQDPGMELHLIHYSYGVNSTEKGDLSSESTVSRIRTEHFPLTLESARPSHTSQYLCASSGQPGQPQHFGDGTRLSIL.

CDR3 protein: CSVGEQGAMYEQYF. The CDR3 DNA follows: TGCAGCGTTGGGGAACAGGGGGCTATGTACGAGCAGTACTTC. This chain links TRBV29-1 with TRBJ2-7; TRBD1 matches 9 bases. The CDR3 consists of 14 residues. Germline loops: CDR1 SQVTM, CDR2 ANQGSEA. Losses at the gene ends were 4 bases for V and 4 bases for J; bases not matched to a gene: 8.

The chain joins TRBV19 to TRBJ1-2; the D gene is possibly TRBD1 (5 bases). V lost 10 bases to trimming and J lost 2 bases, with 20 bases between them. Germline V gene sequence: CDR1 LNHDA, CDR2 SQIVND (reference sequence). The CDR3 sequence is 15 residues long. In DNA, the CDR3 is TGTGCCACCAGTCCCCGGGGCAGCTCCAACTATGGCTACACCTTC. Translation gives CATSPRGSSNYGYTF. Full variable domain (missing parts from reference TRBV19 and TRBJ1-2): DGGITQSPKYLFRKEGQNVTLSCEQNLNHDAMYWYRQDPGQGLRLIYYSQIVNDFQKGDIAEGYSVSREKKESFPLTVTSAQKNPTAFYLCATSPRGSSNYGYTFGSGTRLTVV.

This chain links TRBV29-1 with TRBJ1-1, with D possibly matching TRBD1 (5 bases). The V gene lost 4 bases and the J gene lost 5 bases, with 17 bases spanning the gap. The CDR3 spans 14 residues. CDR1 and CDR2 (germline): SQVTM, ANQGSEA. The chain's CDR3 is CSVGPRGGATEAFF. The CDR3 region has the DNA TGCAGCGTTGGCCCTAGGGGAGGAGCTACTGAAGCTTTCTTT.

The CDR3 sequence is CASSLVVSVSQFF. The CDR3 DNA reads as TGTGCCAGCAGCTTAGTGGTCTCGGTCTCGCAGTTCTTC. The rearrangement joins TRBV7-9 to TRBJ2-1; D is uncertain. The CDR3 runs 13 residues. The ends were cut back, 1 base at V and 12 bases at J, with 13 bases in the middle. The germline CDR1 and CDR2 sequences are SEHNR and FQNEAQ (reference sequence).

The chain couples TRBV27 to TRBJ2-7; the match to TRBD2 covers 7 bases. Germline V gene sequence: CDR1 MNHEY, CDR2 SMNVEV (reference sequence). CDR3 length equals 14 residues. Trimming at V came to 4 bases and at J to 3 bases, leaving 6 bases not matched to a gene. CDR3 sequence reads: CASSSGRAYYEQYF. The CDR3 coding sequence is TGTGCCAGCAGTTCAGGGAGGGCCTACTACGAGCAGTACTTC.

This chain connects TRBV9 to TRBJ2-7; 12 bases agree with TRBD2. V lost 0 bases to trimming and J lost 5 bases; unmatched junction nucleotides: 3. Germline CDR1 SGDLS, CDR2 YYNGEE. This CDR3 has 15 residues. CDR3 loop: CASSVARTSGDEQYF. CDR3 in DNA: TGTGCCAGCAGCGTAGCCAGGACTAGCGGGGACGAGCAGTACTTC.

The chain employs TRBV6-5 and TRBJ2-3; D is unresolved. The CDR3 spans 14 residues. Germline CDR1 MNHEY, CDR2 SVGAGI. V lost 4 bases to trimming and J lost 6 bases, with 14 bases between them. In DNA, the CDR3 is TGTGCCAGCAGTTTACGGGCCCGGACGGATACGCAGTATTTT. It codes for CASSLRARTDTQYF.

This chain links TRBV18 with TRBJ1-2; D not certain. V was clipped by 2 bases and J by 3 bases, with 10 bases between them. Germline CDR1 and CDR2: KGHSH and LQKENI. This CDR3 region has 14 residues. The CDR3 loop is CASSPAVSHYGYTF. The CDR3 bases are TGTGCCAGCTCACCAGCAGTAAGCCACTATGGCTACACCTTC.

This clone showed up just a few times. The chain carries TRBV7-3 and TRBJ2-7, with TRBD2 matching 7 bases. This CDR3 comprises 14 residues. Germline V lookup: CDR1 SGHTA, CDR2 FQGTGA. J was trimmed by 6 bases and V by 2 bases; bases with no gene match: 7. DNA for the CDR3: TGTGCCAGCAGCTTAGGGGGGGATGGCGCCGAGCAGTACTTC. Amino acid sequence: CASSLGGDGAEQYF. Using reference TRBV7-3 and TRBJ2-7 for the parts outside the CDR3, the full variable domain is GAGVSQTPSNKVTEKGKYVELRCDPISGHTALYWYRQSLGQGPEFLIYFQGTGAADDSGLPNDRFFAVRPEGSVSTLKIQRTERGDSAVYLCASSLGGDGAEQYFGPGTRLTVT.

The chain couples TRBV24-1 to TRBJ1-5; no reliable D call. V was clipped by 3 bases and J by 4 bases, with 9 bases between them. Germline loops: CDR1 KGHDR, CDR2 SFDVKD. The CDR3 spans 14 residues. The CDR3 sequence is CATSDRTDNQPQHF. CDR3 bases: TGTGCCACCAGTGATAGAACTGATAATCAGCCCCAGCATTTT.

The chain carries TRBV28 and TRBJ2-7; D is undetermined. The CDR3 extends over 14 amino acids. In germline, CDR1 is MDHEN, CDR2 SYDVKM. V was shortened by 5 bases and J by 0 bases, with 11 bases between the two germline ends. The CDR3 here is CASSPEALSYEQYF. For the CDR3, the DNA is TGTGCCAGCAGTCCCGAAGCGCTCTCCTACGAGCAGTACTTC.

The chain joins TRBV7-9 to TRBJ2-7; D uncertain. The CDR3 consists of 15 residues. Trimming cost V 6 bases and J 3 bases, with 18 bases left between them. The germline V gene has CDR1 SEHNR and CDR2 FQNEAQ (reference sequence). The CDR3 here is CASRPIDTTFYEQYF. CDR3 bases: TGTGCCAGCAGACCTATCGACACAACTTTCTACGAGCAGTACTTC.

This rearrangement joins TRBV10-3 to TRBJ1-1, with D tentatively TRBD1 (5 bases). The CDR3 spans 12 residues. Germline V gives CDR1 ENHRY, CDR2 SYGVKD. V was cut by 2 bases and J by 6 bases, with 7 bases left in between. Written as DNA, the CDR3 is TGTGCCATCAGTGAGGACAGCTCTGAAGCTTTCTTT. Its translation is CAISEDSSEAFF.

CDR3 protein: CASSLISGTSFTDTQYF. CDR3 bases: TGTGCCAGCAGTCTTATCTCAGGGACGTCCTTCACAGATACGCAGTATTTT. This chain connects TRBV27 to TRBJ2-3; the D call may be TRBD1 or TRBD2 (5 bases each). This CDR3 comprises 17 residues. Trimming left V 5 bases short and J 2 bases short, with 20 bases between. The germline CDR1 and CDR2 sequences are MNHEY and SMNVEV (reference sequence).

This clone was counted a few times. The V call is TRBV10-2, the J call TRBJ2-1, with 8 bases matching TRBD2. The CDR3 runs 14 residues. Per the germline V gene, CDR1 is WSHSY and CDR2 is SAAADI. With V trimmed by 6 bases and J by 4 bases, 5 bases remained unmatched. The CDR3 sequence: CASRRSGEYNEQFF. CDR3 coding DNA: TGCGCCAGCAGGCGTAGCGGGGAGTACAATGAGCAGTTCTTC.

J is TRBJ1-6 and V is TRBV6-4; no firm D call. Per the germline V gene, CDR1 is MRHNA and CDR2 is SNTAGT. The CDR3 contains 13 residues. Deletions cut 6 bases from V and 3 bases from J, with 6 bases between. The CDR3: CASSEDYNSPLHF. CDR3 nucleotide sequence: TGTGCCAGCAGCGAGGACTATAATTCACCCCTCCACTTT.

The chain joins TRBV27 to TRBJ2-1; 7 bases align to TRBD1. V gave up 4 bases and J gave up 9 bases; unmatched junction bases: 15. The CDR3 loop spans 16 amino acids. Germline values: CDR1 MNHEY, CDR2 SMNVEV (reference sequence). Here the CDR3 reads CASSSSTGVRMAEQFF. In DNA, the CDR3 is TGTGCCAGCAGTTCATCCACAGGGGTACGGATGGCTGAGCAGTTCTTC.

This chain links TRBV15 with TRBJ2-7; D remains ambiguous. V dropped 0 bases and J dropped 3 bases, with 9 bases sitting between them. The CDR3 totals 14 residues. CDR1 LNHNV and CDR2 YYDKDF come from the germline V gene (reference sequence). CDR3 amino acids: CATSREGKNYEQYF. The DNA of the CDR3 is TGTGCCACCAGCAGAGAAGGGAAGAACTACGAGCAGTACTTC.

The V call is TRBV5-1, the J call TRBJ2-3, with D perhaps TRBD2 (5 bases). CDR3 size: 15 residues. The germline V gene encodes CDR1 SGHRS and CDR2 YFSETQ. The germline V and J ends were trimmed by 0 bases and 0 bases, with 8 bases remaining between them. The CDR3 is CASSLGGGSTDTQYF. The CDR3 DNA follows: TGCGCCAGCAGCTTGGGTGGCGGGAGCACAGATACGCAGTATTTT.

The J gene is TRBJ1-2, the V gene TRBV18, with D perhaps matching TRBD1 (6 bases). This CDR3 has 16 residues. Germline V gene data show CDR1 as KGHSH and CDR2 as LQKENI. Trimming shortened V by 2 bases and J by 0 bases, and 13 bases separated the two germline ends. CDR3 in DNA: TGTGCCAGCTCACCAAAGGGACAACTCTCTAACTATGGCTACACCTTC. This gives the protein CASSPKGQLSNYGYTF.

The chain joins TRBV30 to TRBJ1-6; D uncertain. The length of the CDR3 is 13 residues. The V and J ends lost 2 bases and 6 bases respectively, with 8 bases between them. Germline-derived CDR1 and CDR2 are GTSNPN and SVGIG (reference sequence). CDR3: CAWSPTLNSPLHF. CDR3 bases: TGTGCCTGGAGTCCTACGCTTAATTCACCCCTCCACTTT.

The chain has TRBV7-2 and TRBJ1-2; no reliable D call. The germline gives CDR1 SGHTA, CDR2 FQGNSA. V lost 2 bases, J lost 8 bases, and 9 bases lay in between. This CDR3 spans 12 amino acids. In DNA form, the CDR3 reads TGTGCCAGCAGCTTAAGGTCCCGCGGCTACACCTTC. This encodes CASSLRSRGYTF.